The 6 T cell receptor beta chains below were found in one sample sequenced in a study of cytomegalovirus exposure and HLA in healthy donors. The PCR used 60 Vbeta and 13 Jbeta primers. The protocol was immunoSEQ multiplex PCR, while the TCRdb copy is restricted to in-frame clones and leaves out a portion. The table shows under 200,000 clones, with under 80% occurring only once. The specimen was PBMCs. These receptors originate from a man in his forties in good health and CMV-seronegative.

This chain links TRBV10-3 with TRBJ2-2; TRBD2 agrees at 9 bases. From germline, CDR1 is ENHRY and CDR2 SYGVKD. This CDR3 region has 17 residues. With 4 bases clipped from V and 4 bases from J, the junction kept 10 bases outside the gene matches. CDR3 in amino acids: CAISVEAGGGGTGELFF. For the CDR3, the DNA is TGTGCCATCAGTGTCGAAGCGGGGGGTGGGGGCACCGGGGAGCTGTTTTTT.

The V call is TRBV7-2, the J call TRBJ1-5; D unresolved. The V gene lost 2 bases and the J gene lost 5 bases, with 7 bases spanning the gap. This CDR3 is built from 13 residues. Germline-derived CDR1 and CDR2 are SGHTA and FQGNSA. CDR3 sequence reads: CASSLLRHQPQHF. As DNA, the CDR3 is TGTGCCAGCAGCTTACTACGTCATCAGCCCCAGCATTTT.

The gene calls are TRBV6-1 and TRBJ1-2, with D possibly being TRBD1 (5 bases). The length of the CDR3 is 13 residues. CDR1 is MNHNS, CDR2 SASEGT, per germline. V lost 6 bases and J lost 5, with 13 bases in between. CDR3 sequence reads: CASRPTETYGYTF. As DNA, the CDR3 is TGTGCCAGCAGGCCGACAGAAACTTATGGCTACACCTTC.

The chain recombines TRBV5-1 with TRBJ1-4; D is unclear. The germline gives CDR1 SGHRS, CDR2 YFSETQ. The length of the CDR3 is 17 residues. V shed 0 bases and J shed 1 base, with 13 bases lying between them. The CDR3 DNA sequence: TGCGCCAGCAGCTTGGCCTCGAGCGGTCAAACTAATGAAAAACTGTTTTTT. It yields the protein CASSLASSGQTNEKLFF. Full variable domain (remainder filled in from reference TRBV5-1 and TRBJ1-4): KAGVTQTPRYLIKTRGQQVTLSCSPISGHRSVSWYQQTPGQGLQFLFEYFSETQRNKGNFPGRFSGRQFSNSRSEMNVSTLELGDSALYLCASSLASSGQTNEKLFFGSGTQLSVL.

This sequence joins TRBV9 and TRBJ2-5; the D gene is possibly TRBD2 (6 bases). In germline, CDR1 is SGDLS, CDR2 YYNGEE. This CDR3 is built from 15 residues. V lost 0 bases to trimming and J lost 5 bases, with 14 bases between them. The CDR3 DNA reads TGTGCCAGCAGCGTAGGGTCCGGGAGTGGGGAGACCCAGTACTTC. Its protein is CASSVGSGSGETQYF.

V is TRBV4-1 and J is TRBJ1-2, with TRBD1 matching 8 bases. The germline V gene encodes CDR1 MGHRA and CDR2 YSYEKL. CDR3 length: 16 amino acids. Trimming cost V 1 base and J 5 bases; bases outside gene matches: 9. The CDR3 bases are TGCGCCAGCAGCCAAGCTGCACCGGGACAGGCTTATGGCTACACCTTC. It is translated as CASSQAAPGQAYGYTF.